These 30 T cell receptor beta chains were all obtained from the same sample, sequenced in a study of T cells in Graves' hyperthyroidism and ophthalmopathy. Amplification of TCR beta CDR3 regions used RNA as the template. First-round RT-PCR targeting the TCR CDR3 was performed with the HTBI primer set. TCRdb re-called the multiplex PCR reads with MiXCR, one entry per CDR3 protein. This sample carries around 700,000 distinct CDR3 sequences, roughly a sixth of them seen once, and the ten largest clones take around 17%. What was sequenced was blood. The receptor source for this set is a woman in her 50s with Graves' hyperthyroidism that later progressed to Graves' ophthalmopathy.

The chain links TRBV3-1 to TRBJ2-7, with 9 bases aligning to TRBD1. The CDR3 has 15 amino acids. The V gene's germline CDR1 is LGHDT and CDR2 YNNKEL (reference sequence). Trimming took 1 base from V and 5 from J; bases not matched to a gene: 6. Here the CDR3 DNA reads TGTGCCAGCAGCCAAGTAACAGGGGGCATTGACGAGCAGTACTTC. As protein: CASSQVTGGIDEQYF.

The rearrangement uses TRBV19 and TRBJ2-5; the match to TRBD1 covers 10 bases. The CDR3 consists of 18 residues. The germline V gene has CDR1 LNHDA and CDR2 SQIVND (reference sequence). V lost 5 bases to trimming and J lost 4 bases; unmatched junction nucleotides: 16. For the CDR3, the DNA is TGTGCCAGTAGTTACAAGACCCGGACAGGGGGAGTACGAGAGACCCAGTACTTC. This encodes CASSYKTRTGGVRETQYF. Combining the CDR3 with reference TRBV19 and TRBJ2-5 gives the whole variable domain DGGITQSPKYLFRKEGQNVTLSCEQNLNHDAMYWYRQDPGQGLRLIYYSQIVNDFQKGDIAEGYSVSREKKESFPLTVTSAQKNPTAFYLCASSYKTRTGGVRETQYFGPGTRLLVL.

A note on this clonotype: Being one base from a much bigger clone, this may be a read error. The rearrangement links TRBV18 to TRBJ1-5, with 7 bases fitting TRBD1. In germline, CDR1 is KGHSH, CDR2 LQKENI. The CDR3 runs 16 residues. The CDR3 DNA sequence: TGTGCCAGCTCACCAGGGGGAGGGGGCTTCAATCTGCCCCAGCATTTT. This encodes CASSPGGGGFNLPQHF.

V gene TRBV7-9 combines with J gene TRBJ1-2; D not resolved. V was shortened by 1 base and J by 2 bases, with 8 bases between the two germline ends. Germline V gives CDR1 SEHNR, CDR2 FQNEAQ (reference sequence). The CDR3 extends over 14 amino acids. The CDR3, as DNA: TGTGCCAGCAGCTTAGGCAGGTGGAACTATGGCTACACCTTC. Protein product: CASSLGRWNYGYTF.

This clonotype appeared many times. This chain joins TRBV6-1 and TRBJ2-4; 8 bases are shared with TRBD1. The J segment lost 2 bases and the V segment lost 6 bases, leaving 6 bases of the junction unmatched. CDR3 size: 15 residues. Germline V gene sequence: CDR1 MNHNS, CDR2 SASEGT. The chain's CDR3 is CASSPDRVSKNIQYF. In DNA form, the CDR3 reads TGTGCCAGCAGCCCGGACAGGGTGTCCAAAAACATTCAGTACTTC.

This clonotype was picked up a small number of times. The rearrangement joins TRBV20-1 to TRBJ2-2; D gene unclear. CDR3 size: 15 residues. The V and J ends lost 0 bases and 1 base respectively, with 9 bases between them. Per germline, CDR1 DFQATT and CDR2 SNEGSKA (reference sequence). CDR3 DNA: TGCAGTGCTAGAGATCTCGACAAGAACACCGGGGAGCTGTTTTTT. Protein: CSARDLDKNTGELFF.

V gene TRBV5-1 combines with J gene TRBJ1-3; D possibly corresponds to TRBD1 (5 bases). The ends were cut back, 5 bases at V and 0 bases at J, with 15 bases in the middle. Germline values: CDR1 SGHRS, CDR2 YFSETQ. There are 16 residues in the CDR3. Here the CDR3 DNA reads TGCGCCAGCAGGAAGACAGAGCCTTTCTCTGGAAACACCATATATTTT. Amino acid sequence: CASRKTEPFSGNTIYF.

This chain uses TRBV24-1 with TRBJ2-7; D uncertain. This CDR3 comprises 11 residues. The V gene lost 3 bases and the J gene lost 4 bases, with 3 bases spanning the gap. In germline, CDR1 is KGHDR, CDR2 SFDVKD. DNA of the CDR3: TGTGCCACCAGTGATGGTTACGAGCAGTACTTC. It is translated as CATSDGYEQYF.

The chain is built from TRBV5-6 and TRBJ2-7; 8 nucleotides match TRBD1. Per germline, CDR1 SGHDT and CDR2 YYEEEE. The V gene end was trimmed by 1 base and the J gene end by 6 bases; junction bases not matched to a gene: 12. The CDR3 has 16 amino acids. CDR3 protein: CASSLFAAGGPGEQYF. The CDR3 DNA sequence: TGTGCCAGCAGCTTGTTCGCCGCAGGGGGCCCAGGCGAGCAGTACTTC.

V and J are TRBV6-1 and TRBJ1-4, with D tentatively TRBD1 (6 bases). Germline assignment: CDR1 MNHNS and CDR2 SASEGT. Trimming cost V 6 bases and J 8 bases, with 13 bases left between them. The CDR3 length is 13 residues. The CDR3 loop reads CASREQGNEKLFF. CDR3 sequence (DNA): TGTGCCAGCAGGGAACAGGGAAACGAAAAACTGTTTTTT.

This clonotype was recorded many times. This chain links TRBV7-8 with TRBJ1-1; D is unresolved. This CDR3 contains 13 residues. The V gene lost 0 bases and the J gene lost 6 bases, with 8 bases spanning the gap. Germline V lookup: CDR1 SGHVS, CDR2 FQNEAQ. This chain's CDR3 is CASSLATLAEAFF. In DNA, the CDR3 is TGTGCCAGCAGCTTAGCGACCCTGGCTGAAGCTTTCTTT.

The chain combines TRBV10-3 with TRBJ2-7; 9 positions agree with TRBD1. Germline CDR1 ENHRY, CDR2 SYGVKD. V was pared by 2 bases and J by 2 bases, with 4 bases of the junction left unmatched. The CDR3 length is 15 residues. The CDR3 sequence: CAISEGQGYTYEQYF. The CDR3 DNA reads TGTGCCATCAGTGAGGGACAGGGGTATACCTACGAGCAGTACTTC.

The CDR3 region is CASSTGIPLSEQYF. The CDR3 nucleotides read TGTGCCAGTAGTACAGGCATCCCGCTATCCGAGCAGTACTTC. This chain uses TRBV19 with TRBJ2-7, with D unclear. V was trimmed by 4 bases and J by 6 bases, leaving 16 bases between them. CDR1 and CDR2 (germline): LNHDA, SQIVND (reference sequence). The CDR3 loop spans 14 amino acids.

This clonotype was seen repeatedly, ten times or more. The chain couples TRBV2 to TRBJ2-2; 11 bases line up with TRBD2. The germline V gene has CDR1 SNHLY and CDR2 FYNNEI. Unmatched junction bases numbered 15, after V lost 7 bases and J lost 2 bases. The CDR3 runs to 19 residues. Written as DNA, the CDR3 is TGTGCCAGCACCTTGAAGGCGGCTCTAGCGGGGGGCAACACCGGGGAGCTGTTTTTT. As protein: CASTLKAALAGGNTGELFF.

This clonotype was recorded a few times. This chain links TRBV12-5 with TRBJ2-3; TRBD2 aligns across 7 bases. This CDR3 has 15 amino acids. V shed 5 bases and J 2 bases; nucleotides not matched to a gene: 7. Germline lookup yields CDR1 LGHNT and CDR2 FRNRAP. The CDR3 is CASGTGGGSTDTQYF. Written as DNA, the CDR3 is TGTGCTAGTGGTACGGGCGGGGGATCCACAGATACGCAGTATTTT.

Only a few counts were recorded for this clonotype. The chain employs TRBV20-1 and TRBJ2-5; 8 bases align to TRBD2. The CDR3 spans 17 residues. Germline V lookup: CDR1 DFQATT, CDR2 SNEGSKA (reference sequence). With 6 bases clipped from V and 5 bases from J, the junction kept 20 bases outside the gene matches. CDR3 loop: CSAAPPLWAGGVETQYF. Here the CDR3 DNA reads TGCAGTGCCGCCCCCCCGCTCTGGGCGGGGGGCGTGGAGACCCAGTACTTC.

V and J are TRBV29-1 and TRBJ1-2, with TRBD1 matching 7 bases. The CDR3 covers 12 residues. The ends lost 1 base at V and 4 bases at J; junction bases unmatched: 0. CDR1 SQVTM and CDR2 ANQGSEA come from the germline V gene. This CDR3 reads CSVEGQGYGYTF. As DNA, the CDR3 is TGCAGCGTTGAAGGACAGGGCTATGGCTACACCTTC.

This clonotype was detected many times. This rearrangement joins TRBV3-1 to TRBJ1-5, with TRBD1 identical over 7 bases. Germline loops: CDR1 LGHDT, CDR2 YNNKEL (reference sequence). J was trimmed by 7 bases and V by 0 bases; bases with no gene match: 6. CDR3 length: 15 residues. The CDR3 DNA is TGTGCCAGCAGCCAAGAACAGGGGCTTCGCCAGCCCCAGCATTTT. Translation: CASSQEQGLRQPQHF. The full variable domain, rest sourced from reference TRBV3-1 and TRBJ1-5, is DTAVSQTPKYLVTQMGNDKSIKCEQNLGHDTMYWYKQDSKKFLKIMFSYNNKELIINETVPNRFSPKSPDKAHLNLHINSLELGDSAVYFCASSQEQGLRQPQHFGDGTRLSIL.

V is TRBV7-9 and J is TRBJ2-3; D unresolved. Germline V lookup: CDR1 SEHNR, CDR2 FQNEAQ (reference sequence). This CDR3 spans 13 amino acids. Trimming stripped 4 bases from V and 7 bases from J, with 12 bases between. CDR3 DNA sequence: TGTGCCAGCAGCTCGCCAGACGGCTATACGCAGTATTTT. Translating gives CASSSPDGYTQYF.

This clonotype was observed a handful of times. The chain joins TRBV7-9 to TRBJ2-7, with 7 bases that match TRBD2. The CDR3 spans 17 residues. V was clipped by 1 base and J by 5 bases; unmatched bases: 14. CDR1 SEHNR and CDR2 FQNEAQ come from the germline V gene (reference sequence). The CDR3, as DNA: TGTGCCAGCAGCTTAGGGGGGGGTGGTAGGAACGGCGACGAGCAGTACTTC. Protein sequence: CASSLGGGGRNGDEQYF.

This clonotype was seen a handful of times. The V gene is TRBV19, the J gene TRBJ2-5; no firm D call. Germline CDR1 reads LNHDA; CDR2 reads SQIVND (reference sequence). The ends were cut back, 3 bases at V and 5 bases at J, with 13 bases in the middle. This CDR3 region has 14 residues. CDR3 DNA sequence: TGTGCCAGTAGTATCGGAAGGGTCGGGGAGACCCAGTACTTC. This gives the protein CASSIGRVGETQYF.

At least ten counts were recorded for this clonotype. The CDR3 coding sequence is TGTGCCAGCAGTGTGGACAGGGGACAAGAGACCCAGTACTTC. Translating it yields CASSVDRGQETQYF. The rearrangement uses TRBV2 and TRBJ2-5; 9 nucleotides line up with TRBD1. The length of the CDR3 is 14 residues. From germline, CDR1 is SNHLY and CDR2 FYNNEI. J was trimmed by 2 bases and V by 4 bases; bases with no gene match: 2.

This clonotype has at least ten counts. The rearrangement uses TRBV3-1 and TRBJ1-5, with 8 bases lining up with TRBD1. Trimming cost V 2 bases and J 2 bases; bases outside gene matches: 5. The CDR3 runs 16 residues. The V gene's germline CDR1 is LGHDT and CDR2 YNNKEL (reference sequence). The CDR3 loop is CASSQSPDRGNQPQHF. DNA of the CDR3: TGTGCCAGCAGCCAATCTCCGGACAGGGGCAATCAGCCCCAGCATTTT.

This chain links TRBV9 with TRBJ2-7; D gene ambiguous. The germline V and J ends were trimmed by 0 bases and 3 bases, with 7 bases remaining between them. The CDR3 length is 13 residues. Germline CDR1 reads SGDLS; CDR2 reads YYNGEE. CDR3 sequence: CASSVDGYYEQYF. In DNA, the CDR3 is TGTGCCAGCAGCGTAGACGGGTACTACGAGCAGTACTTC.

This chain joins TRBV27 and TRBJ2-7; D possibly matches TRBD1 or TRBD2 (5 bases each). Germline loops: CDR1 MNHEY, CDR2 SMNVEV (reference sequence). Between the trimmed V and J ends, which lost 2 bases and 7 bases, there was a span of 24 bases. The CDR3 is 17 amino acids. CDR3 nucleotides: TGTGCCAGCAGTTTACGCCCCCTTGGTACCTCTGGGGGAGAGCAGTACTTC. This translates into CASSLRPLGTSGGEQYF.

The CDR3, as DNA: TGTGCCAGCACAACCGGGACAGGGGACTACGAGCAGTACTTC. Its protein product is CASTTGTGDYEQYF. The V call is TRBV9, the J call TRBJ2-7; 10 positions agree with TRBD1. This CDR3 has 14 residues. Trimming cost V 6 bases and J 3 bases; bases outside gene matches: 6. Germline V lookup: CDR1 SGDLS, CDR2 YYNGEE.

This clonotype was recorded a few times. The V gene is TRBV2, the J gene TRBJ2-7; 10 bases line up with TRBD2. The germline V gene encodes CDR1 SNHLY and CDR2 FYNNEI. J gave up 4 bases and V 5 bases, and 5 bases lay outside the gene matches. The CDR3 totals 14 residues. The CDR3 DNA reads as TGTGCCAGCAGTCTAGCGGGGGTCGAATACGAGCAGTACTTC. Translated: CASSLAGVEYEQYF.

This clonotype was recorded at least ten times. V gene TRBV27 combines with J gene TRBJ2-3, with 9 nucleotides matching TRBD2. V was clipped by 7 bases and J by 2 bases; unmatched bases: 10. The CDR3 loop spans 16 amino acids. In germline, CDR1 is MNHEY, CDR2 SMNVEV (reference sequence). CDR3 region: CASTYGPSGDTDTQYF. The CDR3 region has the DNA TGTGCCAGCACTTACGGGCCTAGCGGGGACACAGATACGCAGTATTTT.

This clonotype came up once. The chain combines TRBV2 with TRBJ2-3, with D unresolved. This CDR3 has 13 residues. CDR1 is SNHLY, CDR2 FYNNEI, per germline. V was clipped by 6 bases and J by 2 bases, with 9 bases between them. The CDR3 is CASRPFLTDTQYF. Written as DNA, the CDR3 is TGTGCCAGCAGGCCCTTTCTCACAGATACGCAGTATTTT.

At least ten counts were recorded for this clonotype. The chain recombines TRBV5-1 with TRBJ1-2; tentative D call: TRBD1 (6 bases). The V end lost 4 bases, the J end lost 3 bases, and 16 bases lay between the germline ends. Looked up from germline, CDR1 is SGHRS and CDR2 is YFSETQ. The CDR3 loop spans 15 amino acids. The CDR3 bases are TGCGCCAGCAGCACCAGACCTAGGACAGACTATGGCTACACCTTC. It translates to CASSTRPRTDYGYTF.